Included here is one T cell receptor (beta chain) sequence, with context. The antigen is unknown. These data are taken from a study of a mutant IDH1 vaccine in newly diagnosed glioma. Study background: Most patients had received both radiotherapy and temozolomide, the prior options being radiotherapy, temozolomide, or both.

Assay used: immunoSEQ multiplex PCR; TCRdb lists only in-frame clones, some missing. Seen here are roughly 110,000 clones, almost 90% observed once, and the top ten hold roughly 0.55%. Whole-study findings and limits: Among all patients, vaccine-induced immune responses occurred in 90% to 95%.

From germline, CDR1 is SEHNR and CDR2 FQNEAQ (reference sequence). V shed 4 bases and J shed 3 bases, with 11 bases lying between them. The CDR3 length is 14 residues. Specified time point: week 11, during vaccination. The study gave 300 ug of mutant IDH1 20-mer peptide per vaccine dose, with topical imiquimod. The specimen comprised PBMCs, sampled from a glioma patient whose treatment included an IDH1 peptide vaccine. The sequence came from a woman between 45 and 65 years old with glioma. The chain has TRBV7-9 and TRBJ2-3; D possibly corresponds to TRBD1 (6 bases). The CDR3 region has the DNA TGTGCCAGCAGCTCAACAGGGTTGACAGATACGCAGTATTTT. Amino acid sequence: CASSSTGLTDTQYF.